Shown below are 17 T cell receptor beta chains from a single sample sequenced in a study of graft-versus-host responses after intestinal transplantation. The antigens of these receptors remain unknown. This table comes from immunoSEQ multiplex PCR, and its TCRdb copy is limited to in-frame clones, with some not included. Among some 140,000 clones listed, roughly nine tenths were seen once. The input for sequencing was unstimulated CD4+ T cells sorted from spleen or lymph node cells, taken before intestinal transplant. The receptors here all came from a human donor who received an intestinal transplant.

The rearrangement uses TRBV7-8 and TRBJ2-7; D gene uncertain. The CDR3 extends over 17 amino acids. The germline gives CDR1 SGHVS, CDR2 FQNEAQ. V was trimmed by 5 bases and J by 1 base, leaving 21 bases between them. This CDR3 is CASSANQPKARSYEQYF. Written as DNA, the CDR3 is TGTGCCAGCAGCGCTAACCAACCTAAGGCTAGGTCCTACGAGCAGTACTTC.

The rearrangement links TRBV5-8 to TRBJ2-1, with a tentative D call TRBD2 (5 bases). The CDR3 totals 15 residues. Germline V gives CDR1 SGHTS, CDR2 YDEGEE. Between the trimmed V and J ends, which lost 2 bases and 0 bases, there was a span of 9 bases. DNA for the CDR3: TGTGCCAGCAGCTTTAGAGGGAGCTCCTACAATGAGCAGTTCTTC. Translating it yields CASSFRGSSYNEQFF.

The gene calls are TRBV5-6 and TRBJ1-6; maybe TRBD1 (6 bases). The CDR3 loop spans 14 amino acids. Germline V gene sequence: CDR1 SGHDT, CDR2 YYEEEE. V was shortened by 2 bases and J by 10 bases, with 13 bases between the two germline ends. Here the CDR3 reads CASSLRGAGSPLHF. The DNA for the CDR3 is TGTGCCAGCAGCTTACGGGGGGCCGGGTCACCCCTCCACTTT. The whole variable domain, remainder taken from reference TRBV5-6 and TRBJ1-6, is DAGVTQSPTHLIKTRGQQVTLRCSPKSGHDTVSWYQQALGQGPQFIFQYYEEEERQRGNFPDRFSGHQFPNYSSELNVNALLLGDSALYLCASSLRGAGSPLHFGNGTRLTVT.

The chain couples TRBV2 to TRBJ1-6, with 9 nucleotides matching TRBD1. This CDR3 is built from 17 residues. The germline V gene has CDR1 SNHLY and CDR2 FYNNEI. V dropped 6 bases and J dropped 7; count of bases not matched to a gene: 13. The CDR3 reads CASSVARGDRVNSPLHF. The DNA for the CDR3 is TGTGCCAGCAGCGTCGCCCGCGGGGACAGGGTAAATTCACCCCTCCACTTT.

This chain joins TRBV7-3 and TRBJ2-1; 8 bases are shared with TRBD1. This CDR3 is built from 15 residues. V dropped 5 bases and J dropped 6; count of bases not matched to a gene: 9. The V gene's germline CDR1 is SGHTA and CDR2 FQGTGA. The CDR3 DNA sequence: TGTGCCAGCAGCCCCCCTGGACAGGGTCGCAATGAGCAGTTCTTC. Translation gives CASSPPGQGRNEQFF.

The chain is built from TRBV4-1 and TRBJ1-2; no clear D gene. Germline V gene lookup returns CDR1 MGHRA and CDR2 YSYEKL. The CDR3 sequence is 14 residues long. Between the trimmed V and J ends, which lost 0 bases and 4 bases, there was a span of 9 bases. DNA of the CDR3: TGCGCCAGCAGCCAAGATCAGAGGACCTATGGCTACACCTTC. Translation gives CASSQDQRTYGYTF.

J is TRBJ1-2 and V is TRBV19, with D perhaps matching TRBD1 (5 bases). Germline CDR1 is LNHDA and CDR2 is SQIVND (reference sequence). This CDR3 spans 16 amino acids. V lost 0 bases and J lost 0, with 11 bases in between. The CDR3, as DNA: TGTGCCAGTAGTATAGAGAGGGGAACAGCTAACTATGGCTACACCTTC. Translating gives CASSIERGTANYGYTF. The variable domain in full, with the rest retrieved from reference TRBV19 and TRBJ1-2, is DGGITQSPKYLFRKEGQNVTLSCEQNLNHDAMYWYRQDPGQGLRLIYYSQIVNDFQKGDIAEGYSVSREKKESFPLTVTSAQKNPTAFYLCASSIERGTANYGYTFGSGTRLTVV.

The chain has TRBV4-1 and TRBJ1-5, with 7 bases fitting TRBD1. The CDR3 extends over 15 amino acids. J was trimmed by 7 bases and V by 1 base; bases with no gene match: 7. Germline V lookup: CDR1 MGHRA, CDR2 YSYEKL. This CDR3 reads CASSQGRQGKQPQHF. The CDR3 DNA reads as TGCGCCAGCAGCCAAGGTCGACAGGGAAAGCAGCCCCAGCATTTT.

The rearrangement uses TRBV5-1 and TRBJ2-5, with 7 nucleotides matching TRBD1. V was pared by 4 bases and J by 1 base, with 4 bases of the junction left unmatched. Germline values: CDR1 SGHRS, CDR2 YFSETQ. The CDR3 consists of 14 residues. CDR3 region: CASSPGTVQETQYF. The CDR3 DNA follows: TGCGCCAGCAGCCCAGGGACAGTCCAAGAGACCCAGTACTTC.

This sequence joins TRBV10-3 and TRBJ2-3; D is unclear. Germline assignment: CDR1 ENHRY and CDR2 SYGVKD. The V gene lost 3 bases and the J gene lost 6 bases, with 4 bases spanning the gap. The CDR3 has 11 residues. The CDR3 DNA reads TGTGCCATCAGTGATGGGGATACGCAGTATTTT. It yields the protein CAISDGDTQYF.

The chain combines TRBV5-8 with TRBJ2-3, with D hard to call. The CDR3 loop spans 14 amino acids. CDR1 and CDR2 from the germline V gene are SGHTS and YDEGEE. The V end lost 0 bases, the J end lost 5 bases, and 10 bases lay between the germline ends. The CDR3 reads CASSLVVLRDTQYF. CDR3 DNA sequence: TGTGCCAGCAGCTTGGTGGTATTAAGAGATACGCAGTATTTT.

The table lists this clone with a count of one. V is TRBV5-1 and J is TRBJ2-3; 16 bases line up with TRBD2. Germline V lookup: CDR1 SGHRS, CDR2 YFSETQ. This CDR3 contains 18 residues. The trim removed 5 bases at V and 6 bases at J, leaving 12 bases unmatched. CDR3 nucleotide sequence: TGCGCCAGCAGTTCCGGGACTAGCGGGGGGGGCCTCAGGGATACGCAGTATTTT. Encoded protein: CASSSGTSGGGLRDTQYF.

This CDR3 is CASSSRGPGRGSSTDTQYF. CDR3 DNA sequence: TGTGCCAGCAGTTCGAGAGGGCCAGGGCGGGGTTCTAGCACAGATACGCAGTATTTT. The chain couples TRBV9 to TRBJ2-3; D is perhaps TRBD2 (6 bases). CDR1 SGDLS and CDR2 YYNGEE come from the germline V gene. The V gene lost 5 bases and the J gene lost 0 bases, with 25 bases spanning the gap. The CDR3 consists of 19 residues.

V and J are TRBV4-1 and TRBJ2-7; 7 bases fit TRBD1. CDR3 size: 16 residues. V trimming: 5 bases; J trimming: 4 bases; junction bases outside the gene matches: 14. CDR1 is MGHRA and CDR2 is YSYEKL in the germline V gene. DNA of the CDR3: TGCGCCAGCAGCTCAAACCCTTTAGGGACAGAGTACGAGCAGTACTTC. Translated, it gives CASSSNPLGTEYEQYF.

A word on this clone: Within the sample, other DNA sequences also encode this same CDR3. This chain's CDR3 is CASSRSFKGSGNTIYF. CDR3 in DNA: TGTGCCAGCAGTCGTTCATTCAAAGGCTCTGGAAACACCATATATTTT. The rearrangement joins TRBV2 to TRBJ1-3; no clear D gene. The CDR3 is 16 residues long. The V gene's germline CDR1 is SNHLY and CDR2 FYNNEI. Trimming left V 5 bases short and J 0 bases short, with 14 bases between.

The J gene is TRBJ2-2, the V gene TRBV7-6, with a possible D match to TRBD2 (6 bases). The CDR3 is 14 amino acids. CDR1 and CDR2 from the germline V gene are SGHVS and FNYEAQ. Trimming took off 2 bases at V and 6 bases at J, with 10 bases between the two ends. The chain's CDR3 is CASSLNGGSGELFF. The CDR3 coding sequence is TGTGCCAGCAGCTTAAACGGGGGTTCCGGGGAGCTGTTTTTT.

V gene TRBV6-5 combines with J gene TRBJ2-3; a possible D gene is TRBD2 (5 bases). V lost 4 bases to trimming and J lost 6 bases, with 5 bases between them. Germline V lookup: CDR1 MNHEY, CDR2 SVGAGI. This CDR3 has 11 residues. The CDR3: CASSSGDTQYF. CDR3 nucleotides: TGTGCCAGCAGTTCGGGGGATACGCAGTATTTT.